One and the same sample provided the 17 T cell receptor beta chains below, sequenced in a study of PD-1 blockade in classical Hodgkin lymphoma. All patients relapsed after autologous stem cell transplantation, and brentuximab vedotin exposure varied. Here immunoSEQ multiplex PCR was the method, and the copy in TCRdb shows in-frame clones only, minus some. The sample carries about 46,000 clones, approximately 70% recorded once. Sequenced here: peripheral blood mononuclear cells (PBMCs), sampled at baseline. The source is a human donor with classical Hodgkin lymphoma.

This clone appeared a few times. The CDR3 region has the DNA TGTGCCTGGAGTGTTGGGTCTTGGTGGGATCAGCCCCAGCATTTT. Its translation is CAWSVGSWWDQPQHF. The gene calls are TRBV30 and TRBJ1-5; D is ambiguous. The CDR3 totals 15 residues. Germline lookup yields CDR1 GTSNPN and CDR2 SVGIG (reference sequence). Trimming took 0 bases from V and 5 from J, leaving 14 bases between them.

The rearrangement links TRBV29-1 to TRBJ1-5; D gene uncertain. V was trimmed by 6 bases and J by 0 bases, leaving 12 bases between them. Germline assignment: CDR1 SQVTM and CDR2 ANQGSEA. The CDR3 runs to 14 residues. The CDR3 here is CSVRAGYSNQPQHF. Written as DNA, the CDR3 is TGCAGCGTGAGGGCAGGATATAGCAATCAGCCCCAGCATTTT.

The V call is TRBV28, the J call TRBJ1-3; 7 positions agree with TRBD1. This CDR3 has 16 residues. V shed 6 bases, J shed 0 bases, and the junction held 8 bases outside the gene matches. CDR1 is MDHEN and CDR2 is SYDVKM in the germline V gene. CDR3 DNA sequence: TGTGCCAGCAGCCCCACAGGGGTGGCCTCTGGAAACACCATATATTTT. It codes for CASSPTGVASGNTIYF.

V gene TRBV7-6 combines with J gene TRBJ2-5; perhaps TRBD1 as D (7 bases). This CDR3 is 15 amino acids long. The germline CDR1 and CDR2 sequences are SGHVS and FNYEAQ. V lost 0 bases to trimming and J lost 7 bases, with 15 bases between them. This chain's CDR3 is CASSLAGLQGLTQYF. In DNA, the CDR3 is TGTGCCAGCAGCTTAGCCGGACTACAGGGGTTGACCCAGTACTTC.

This clone came up a few times. V is TRBV19 and J is TRBJ2-2; D is undetermined. Germline CDR1 LNHDA, CDR2 SQIVND (reference sequence). The CDR3 is 15 residues long. The V end lost 9 bases, the J end lost 0 bases, and 14 bases lay between the germline ends. CDR3 sequence (DNA): TGTGCCAGCGCCCCCTTTAGGTCGAACACCGGGGAGCTGTTTTTT. Its protein product is CASAPFRSNTGELFF.

CDR3 sequence reads: CSVETAFGEKLFF. CDR3 bases: TGCAGCGTTGAAACAGCCTTTGGTGAAAAACTGTTTTTT. The gene calls are TRBV29-1 and TRBJ1-4; D is uncertain. The V gene's germline CDR1 is SQVTM and CDR2 ANQGSEA. Trimming took 2 bases from V and 7 from J, leaving 11 bases between them. This CDR3 has 13 residues.

The chain couples TRBV27 to TRBJ2-3; TRBD2 matches 9 bases. Germline CDR1 MNHEY, CDR2 SMNVEV (reference sequence). V gave up 7 bases and J gave up 4 bases; unmatched junction bases: 15. This CDR3 has 17 residues. This CDR3 is CASTQTMISGSADTQYF. CDR3 in DNA: TGTGCCAGCACACAAACTATGATTAGCGGGAGCGCAGATACGCAGTATTTT.

This sequence joins TRBV7-2 and TRBJ1-2; D gene uncertain. The germline V gene has CDR1 SGHTA and CDR2 FQGNSA. V was trimmed by 4 bases and J by 8 bases, leaving 11 bases between them. The CDR3 runs to 12 residues. The DNA of the CDR3 is TGTGCCAGCAGCTCGAGGGTTGGCGGCTACACCTTC. Translating gives CASSSRVGGYTF.

This clone was observed a few times. This rearrangement joins TRBV19 to TRBJ2-5; 8 bases map to TRBD1. The CDR3 has 15 residues. The trim removed 6 bases at V and 4 bases at J, leaving 10 bases unmatched. Germline V gene data show CDR1 as LNHDA and CDR2 as SQIVND (reference sequence). The CDR3 nucleotides are TGTGCCAGTAGCCCATTTGCAGGGGGCGGAGAGACCCAGTACTTC. Protein sequence: CASSPFAGGGETQYF. Full variable domain (missing parts from reference TRBV19 and TRBJ2-5): DGGITQSPKYLFRKEGQNVTLSCEQNLNHDAMYWYRQDPGQGLRLIYYSQIVNDFQKGDIAEGYSVSREKKESFPLTVTSAQKNPTAFYLCASSPFAGGGETQYFGPGTRLLVL.

The J gene is TRBJ2-7, the V gene TRBV21-1; TRBD1 is the table's D call and was not checked against the DNA. TRBV21-1 is deemed a pseudogene. CDR3 length: 15 amino acids. The CDR3 loop is CASSIYRVLFDEQYF. The CDR3 bases are TGTGCCAGCAGCATTTACAGGGTTTTGTTCGACGAGCAGTACTTC.

The V call is TRBV7-3, the J call TRBJ2-3; 9 positions match TRBD2. J was trimmed by 4 bases and V by 5 bases; bases with no gene match: 7. The CDR3 spans 15 residues. CDR1 SGHTA and CDR2 FQGTGA come from the germline V gene. The CDR3 nucleotides are TGTGCCAGCAGCCCTTTAGCGGGAGCTGCAGATACGCAGTATTTT. Protein sequence: CASSPLAGAADTQYF.

The chain has TRBV19 and TRBJ1-5, with 10 bases lining up with TRBD1. V shed 4 bases, J shed 4 bases, and the junction held 4 bases outside the gene matches. The CDR3 is 15 amino acids. The V gene's germline CDR1 is LNHDA and CDR2 SQIVND (reference sequence). The CDR3 sequence is CASSTRQGANQPQHF. CDR3 DNA: TGTGCCAGTAGTACCCGACAGGGGGCGAATCAGCCCCAGCATTTT.

The chain uses TRBV6-1 and TRBJ2-1; 9 bases fit TRBD1. Per the germline V gene, CDR1 is MNHNS and CDR2 is SASEGT. The V segment lost 3 bases and the J segment 4 bases; nucleotides outside the gene matches: 4. This CDR3 comprises 15 residues. CDR3 in DNA: TGTGCCAGCAGTGAGGGACAGGGATTATACAATGAGCAGTTCTTC. Its protein is CASSEGQGLYNEQFF.

DNA for the CDR3: TGTGCCAGCAGTTCAAACGTGGGGGTTGGCACAGATACGCAGTATTTT. This translates into CASSSNVGVGTDTQYF. This chain joins TRBV6-5 and TRBJ2-3; D possibly uses TRBD1 or TRBD2 (5 bases each). Trimming shortened V by 4 bases and J by 1 base, and 15 bases separated the two germline ends. Germline CDR1 is MNHEY and CDR2 is SVGAGI. The CDR3 has 16 amino acids.

The chain joins TRBV29-1 to TRBJ1-2; no firm D call. The germline gives CDR1 SQVTM, CDR2 ANQGSEA. With 3 bases removed from V and 7 bases from J, the gap between germline ends came to 9 bases. The CDR3 loop spans 11 amino acids. The CDR3 DNA reads TGCAGCGTTGAGGAGGTGGCTGGCTACACCTTC. Its translation is CSVEEVAGYTF.

Ten or more counts support this clone. The chain uses TRBV30 and TRBJ1-4, with 7 bases that match TRBD1. Germline trimming cut 3 bases from V and 5 bases from J; bases unmatched to any gene: 3. The CDR3 extends over 13 amino acids. Per the germline V gene, CDR1 is GTSNPN and CDR2 is SVGIG (reference sequence). The CDR3 DNA reads as TGTGCCTGGAGAGAGACAGGGAATGAAAAACTGTTTTTT. This codes for CAWRETGNEKLFF.

This clone was observed a few times. V gene TRBV6-5 combines with J gene TRBJ2-2; a possible D gene is TRBD2 (5 bases). Trimming left V 2 bases short and J 7 bases short, with 5 bases between. This CDR3 spans 12 amino acids. Germline CDR1 and CDR2: MNHEY and SVGAGI. Here the CDR3 reads CASSYEGGELFF. DNA for the CDR3: TGTGCCAGCAGTTACGAGGGCGGGGAGCTGTTTTTT.